Included here is one TCR beta chain sequence, with context. Its antigen is as yet unknown. The sample belongs to a study of T cell responses to AZD1222 COVID-19 vaccine. Whole-study context: Second doses that came at about 4 or about 12 weeks were put together.

Regarding the study as a whole: The repertoires were collected only after the peak T cell response.

Only in-frame clones appear in the TCRdb table, and some are missing; sequencing was by immunoSEQ multiplex PCR. The sample contains 85,000 to 90,000 clones, roughly 90% of which appear only once. The length of the CDR3 is 15 residues. Germline V lookup: CDR1 MNHEY, CDR2 SMNVEV (reference sequence). Trimming removed 2 bases at V and 4 bases at J, with 12 bases between. The chain links TRBV27 to TRBJ2-1; unclear D gene. The sequenced sample was peripheral blood, obtained on day 0 of AZD1222 vaccination. This clonotype was sampled from an adult in good health. The CDR3 protein is CASSLSRGDYNEQFF. In DNA, the CDR3 is TGTGCCAGCAGTTTAAGTCGAGGAGATTACAATGAGCAGTTCTTC.